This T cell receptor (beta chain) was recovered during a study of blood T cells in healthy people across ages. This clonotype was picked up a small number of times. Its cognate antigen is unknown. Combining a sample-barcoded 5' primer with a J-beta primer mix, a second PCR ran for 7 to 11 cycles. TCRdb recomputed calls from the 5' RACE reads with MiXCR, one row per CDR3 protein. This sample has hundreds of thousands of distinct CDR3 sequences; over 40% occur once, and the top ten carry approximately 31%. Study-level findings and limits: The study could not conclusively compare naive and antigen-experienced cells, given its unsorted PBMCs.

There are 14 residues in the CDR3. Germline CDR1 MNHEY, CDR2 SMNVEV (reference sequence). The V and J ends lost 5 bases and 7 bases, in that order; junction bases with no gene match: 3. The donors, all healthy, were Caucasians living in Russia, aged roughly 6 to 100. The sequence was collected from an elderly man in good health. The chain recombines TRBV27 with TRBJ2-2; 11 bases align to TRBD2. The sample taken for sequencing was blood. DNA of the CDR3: TGTGCCAGCAGTCAACTAGCGGGAGTCGGGGAGCTGTTTTTT. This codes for CASSQLAGVGELFF.